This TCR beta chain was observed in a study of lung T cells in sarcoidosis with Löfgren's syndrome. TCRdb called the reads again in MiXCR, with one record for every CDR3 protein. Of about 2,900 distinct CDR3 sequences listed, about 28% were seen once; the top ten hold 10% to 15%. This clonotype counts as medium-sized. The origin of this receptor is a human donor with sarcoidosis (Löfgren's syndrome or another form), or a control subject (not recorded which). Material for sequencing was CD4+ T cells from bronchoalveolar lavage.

The CDR3 reads CASSGTGGLSEAFF. The CDR3 nucleotides read TGTGCCAGCAGTGGGACAGGGGGCCTTTCTGAAGCTTTCTTT. This chain joins TRBV2 and TRBJ1-1; 11 nucleotides agree with TRBD1. Germline values: CDR1 SNHLY, CDR2 FYNNEI. Trimming removed 4 bases from V and 6 bases from J; junction bases left unmatched: 4. The CDR3 loop spans 14 amino acids.